Listed here are 17 T cell receptor beta chains from one sample, sequenced in a study of control samples from healthy donors and cancer patients. Data came from immunoSEQ multiplex PCR; TCRdb stores just in-frame clones and leaves some out. The data hold tens of thousands of clones, with 91% observed a single time. The specimen sequenced was PBMCs. The receptors derive from a man over 45 with lung cancer.

In its sample, this clone was seen once. V usage is TRBV19 and J usage is TRBJ2-3; 12 nucleotides line up with TRBD1. V was clipped by 5 bases and J by 4 bases; unmatched bases: 10. The CDR3 runs 17 residues. CDR1 is LNHDA and CDR2 is SQIVND in the germline V gene (reference sequence). CDR3 bases: TGTGCCAGTAGTTCCCTCCGGGACAGGGGGCGCGCAGATACGCAGTATTTT. This codes for CASSSLRDRGRADTQYF.

The chain's CDR3 is CASSFPLAGVETQYF. CDR3 in DNA: TGTGCCAGCAGCTTCCCTCTAGCGGGGGTCGAGACCCAGTACTTC. The chain uses TRBV7-9 and TRBJ2-5; 10 nucleotides agree with TRBD2. Germline values: CDR1 SEHNR, CDR2 FQNEAQ (reference sequence). The ends lost 3 bases at V and 5 bases at J; junction bases unmatched: 6. CDR3 length: 15 amino acids. The full variable domain, completed using reference TRBV7-9 and TRBJ2-5, is DTGVSQNPRHKITKRGQNVTFRCDPISEHNRLYWYRQTLGQGPEFLTYFQNEAQLEKSRLLSDRFSAERPKGSFSTLEIQRTEQGDSAMYLCASSFPLAGVETQYFGPGTRLLVL.

The CDR3 is CASTFKRGLGDQPQHF. The CDR3 DNA is TGTGCCAGCACCTTCAAGCGGGGGCTTGGAGATCAGCCCCAGCATTTT. This chain links TRBV2 with TRBJ1-5, with D maybe TRBD1 (6 bases). The germline V and J ends were trimmed by 7 bases and 5 bases, with 21 bases remaining between them. The CDR3 is 16 amino acids. Germline V gene data show CDR1 as SNHLY and CDR2 as FYNNEI.

The chain has TRBV5-5 and TRBJ2-5; weak D call: TRBD1 (5 bases). Germline V gene sequence: CDR1 SGHKS, CDR2 YYEKEE (reference sequence). The CDR3 runs 13 residues. The V end was cut by 0 bases, the J end by 5 bases, with 8 bases between. The chain's CDR3 is CASSLVGAETQYF. The CDR3 DNA reads as TGTGCCAGCAGCTTGGTAGGGGCCGAGACCCAGTACTTC.

The rearrangement links TRBV6-1 to TRBJ2-7, with D hard to call. Germline CDR1 and CDR2: MNHNS and SASEGT. The CDR3 has 14 residues. V was shortened by 0 bases and J by 2 bases, with 8 bases between the two germline ends. Here the CDR3 DNA reads TGTGCCAGCAGTGAAGCAGGCCGGCCCTACGAGCAGTACTTC. Translated, it gives CASSEAGRPYEQYF.

This clone has just one count. The genes are TRBV28 and TRBJ1-5; D gene ambiguous. The CDR3 has 13 amino acids. V was pared by 6 bases and J by 0 bases, with 6 bases between. Germline lookup yields CDR1 MDHEN and CDR2 SYDVKM. The CDR3 protein is CASREDSNQPQHF. The CDR3 DNA reads TGTGCCAGCAGGGAAGATAGCAATCAGCCCCAGCATTTT.

The gene calls are TRBV19 and TRBJ2-7; either TRBD1 or TRBD2 may fit D (5 bases each). The CDR3 extends over 15 amino acids. Germline V gene sequence: CDR1 LNHDA, CDR2 SQIVND (reference sequence). Trimming removed 3 bases at V and 3 bases at J, with 15 bases between. CDR3 coding DNA: TGTGCCAGTAGTATTCAGGCAGGGACGGTCTACGAGCAGTACTTC. Protein: CASSIQAGTVYEQYF.

This clone showed up just a few times. The chain joins TRBV2 to TRBJ1-5; D may be TRBD1 (5 bases). Germline-derived CDR1 and CDR2 are SNHLY and FYNNEI. The ends were cut back, 8 bases at V and 3 bases at J, with 11 bases in the middle. This CDR3 is 13 amino acids long. In nucleotides, the CDR3 is TGTGCCAGCGGCCGGGACCTCAATCAGCCCCAGCATTTT. Translation gives CASGRDLNQPQHF.

The genes are TRBV12-3 or TRBV12-4 and TRBJ2-5; no definite D call. This CDR3 is 12 amino acids long. V lost 6 bases, J lost 5 bases, and 10 bases lay in between. The CDR3 nucleotides are TGTGCCAGCAGGGGGATTGGGGAGACCCAGTACTTC. Protein: CASRGIGETQYF.

This chain links TRBV28 with TRBJ2-5; 9 positions agree with TRBD2. The CDR3 totals 17 residues. Trimming at V came to 6 bases and at J to 5 bases, leaving 16 bases not matched to a gene. The germline CDR1 and CDR2 sequences are MDHEN and SYDVKM. CDR3 sequence (DNA): TGTGCCAGCAGCCTTCTCTATGGCGGGGGGGCCGATGAGACCCAGTACTTC. Protein product: CASSLLYGGGADETQYF.

This clone appeared once. The V call is TRBV11-2, the J call TRBJ2-7, with 8 bases identical to TRBD2. With V trimmed by 5 bases and J by 4 bases, 19 bases remained unmatched. The germline V gene encodes CDR1 SGHAT and CDR2 FQNNGV. The CDR3 has 18 amino acids. CDR3 protein: CASSHPLGAGGLGYEQYF. The CDR3 DNA reads as TGTGCCAGCAGCCATCCTCTCGGGGCGGGGGGATTAGGATACGAGCAGTACTTC.

The chain carries TRBV6-6 and TRBJ2-7, with no clear D. Germline-derived CDR1 and CDR2 are MNHNY and SVGAGI (reference sequence). The V and J ends lost 0 bases and 9 bases respectively, with 9 bases between them. The CDR3 runs to 12 residues. The DNA of the CDR3 is TGTGCCAGCAGTTACTCGAATAGGGTGCAGTACTTC. Amino acids: CASSYSNRVQYF.

This clone was seen only once. The gene calls are TRBV30 and TRBJ1-6; D is possibly TRBD1 (6 bases). The V and J ends lost 4 bases and 0 bases respectively, with 7 bases between them. The CDR3 totals 14 residues. Germline CDR1 and CDR2: GTSNPN and SVGIG (reference sequence). The CDR3 sequence is CAWKGVSYNSPLHF. CDR3 nucleotide sequence: TGTGCCTGGAAGGGGGTCTCCTATAATTCACCCCTCCACTTT.

J is TRBJ2-6 and V is TRBV5-6; D possibly corresponds to TRBD1 (6 bases). CDR1 SGHDT and CDR2 YYEEEE come from the germline V gene. Trimming removed 0 bases from V and 2 bases from J, with 6 bases in between. This CDR3 region has 15 residues. Here the CDR3 DNA reads TGTGCCAGCAGCTTGGCAGGGGCTGGGGCCAACGTCCTGACTTTC. It yields the protein CASSLAGAGANVLTF.

The V and J genes are TRBV7-9 and TRBJ2-7, with 8 nucleotides matching TRBD2. The CDR3 is made up of 19 amino acids. V lost 2 bases to trimming and J lost 3 bases; unmatched junction nucleotides: 18. Germline V gene sequence: CDR1 SEHNR, CDR2 FQNEAQ (reference sequence). The CDR3: CASSLTVGTRQALLYEQYF. CDR3 nucleotide sequence: TGTGCCAGCAGCTTAACTGTCGGGACTAGACAAGCGCTACTCTACGAGCAGTACTTC.

The chain carries TRBV3-1 (or the pseudogene TRBV3-2) and TRBJ2-3; possible D gene TRBD1, 6 bases. The CDR3 runs 14 residues. Germline V gene lookup returns CDR1 LGHDT and CDR2 YNNKEL (reference sequence). V lost 3 bases to trimming and J lost 4 bases, with 11 bases between them. This CDR3 reads CASSQRGIADTQYF. The DNA of the CDR3 is TGTGCCAGCAGCCAGAGGGGGATAGCAGATACGCAGTATTTT.

This clone was counted a few times. The J gene is TRBJ1-2, the V gene TRBV29-1, with D perhaps matching TRBD1 (5 bases). V was cut by 4 bases and J by 0 bases, with 12 bases left in between. The CDR3 is 14 residues long. In germline, CDR1 is SQVTM, CDR2 ANQGSEA. CDR3: CSVGSGGSNYGYTF. The CDR3 coding sequence is TGCAGCGTTGGAAGCGGGGGTTCTAACTATGGCTACACCTTC. The full variable domain, rest sourced from reference TRBV29-1 and TRBJ1-2, is SAVISQKPSRDICQRGTSLTIQCQVDSQVTMMFWYRQQPGQSLTLIATANQGSEATYESGFVIDKFPISRPNLTFSTLTVSNMSPEDSSIYLCSVGSGGSNYGYTFGSGTRLTVV.